This TCR beta chain was profiled in a study of T cell repertoires in cytomegalovirus infection. In the study overall: Public TCR beta signatures marked donors with CMV infection and the matching HLA.

Study results and caveats: Clonotypes of TCR beta that were HLA-C-restricted and CMV-specific dominated the ex vivo response. Of the TCR beta families, the public ones yielded a cumulative frequency that identified carriers of CMV plus the relevant HLA.

TCRdb re-analysed the reads in MiXCR, keeping a single row per CDR3 protein. This sample yields hundreds of thousands of distinct CDR3 sequences, of which less than 25% are seen a single time; 8% belongs to the top ten. The sample holds many counts of this clonotype. Antigen specificity is unknown. The trim removed 2 bases at V and 5 bases at J, leaving 1 base unmatched. CDR1 is MDHEN and CDR2 is SYDVKM in the germline V gene. This CDR3 region has 14 residues. The chain joins TRBV28 to TRBJ2-3; 10 bases are shared with TRBD2. The TCR comes from a human donor in good health (CMV status not recorded). Some clones in this sample may be carry-over from other donors' samples. The source material was CD8+ T cells from PBMCs. The CDR3 spells CASSLRTSGDTQYF. The CDR3 region has the DNA TGTGCCAGCAGTTTACGGACTAGCGGAGATACGCAGTATTTT.